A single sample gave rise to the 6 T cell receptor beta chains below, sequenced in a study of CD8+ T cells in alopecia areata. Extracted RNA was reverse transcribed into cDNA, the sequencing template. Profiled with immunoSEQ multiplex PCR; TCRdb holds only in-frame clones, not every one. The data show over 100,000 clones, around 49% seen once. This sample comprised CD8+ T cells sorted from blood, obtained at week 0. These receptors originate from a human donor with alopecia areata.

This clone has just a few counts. DNA for the CDR3: TGTGCCAGCAGTGAGCAGGACAGTTTCAACTATGGCTACACCTTC. It yields the protein CASSEQDSFNYGYTF. This chain uses TRBV6-6 with TRBJ1-2, with D maybe TRBD1 (6 bases). This CDR3 is 15 amino acids long. V lost 5 bases, J lost 2 bases, and 15 bases lay in between. Germline-derived CDR1 and CDR2 are MNHNY and SVGAGI (reference sequence).

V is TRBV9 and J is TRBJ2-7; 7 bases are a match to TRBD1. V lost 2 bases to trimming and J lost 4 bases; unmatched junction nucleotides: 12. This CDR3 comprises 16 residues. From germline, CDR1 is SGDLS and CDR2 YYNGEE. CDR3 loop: CASSVRRDSLDYEQYF. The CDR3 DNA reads TGTGCCAGCAGCGTCCGTCGGGACAGTCTAGATTACGAGCAGTACTTC. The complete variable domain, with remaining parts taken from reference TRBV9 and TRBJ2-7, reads DSGVTQTPKHLITATGQRVTLRCSPRSGDLSVYWYQQSLDQGLQFLIQYYNGEERAKGNILERFSAQQFPDLHSELNLSSLELGDSALYFCASSVRRDSLDYEQYFGPGTRLTVT.

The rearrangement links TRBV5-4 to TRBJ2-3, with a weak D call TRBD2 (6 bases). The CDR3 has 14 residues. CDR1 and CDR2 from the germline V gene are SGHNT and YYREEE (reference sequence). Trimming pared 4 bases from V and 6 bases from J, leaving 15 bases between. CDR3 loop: CASSPRGTQDTQYF. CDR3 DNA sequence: TGTGCCAGCAGCCCTCGCGGGACCCAGGATACGCAGTATTTT.

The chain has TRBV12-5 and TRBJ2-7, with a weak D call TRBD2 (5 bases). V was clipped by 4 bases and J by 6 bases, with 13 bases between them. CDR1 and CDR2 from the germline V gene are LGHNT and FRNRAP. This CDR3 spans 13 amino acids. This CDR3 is CASGSEEEFEQYF. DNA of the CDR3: TGTGCTAGTGGTTCTGAGGAGGAGTTCGAGCAGTACTTC. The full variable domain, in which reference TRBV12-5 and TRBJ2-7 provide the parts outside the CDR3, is DARVTQTPRHKVTEMGQEVTMRCQPILGHNTVFWYRQTMMQGLELLAYFRNRAPLDDSGMPKDRFSAEMPDATLATLKIQPSEPRDSAVYFCASGSEEEFEQYFGPGTRLTVT.

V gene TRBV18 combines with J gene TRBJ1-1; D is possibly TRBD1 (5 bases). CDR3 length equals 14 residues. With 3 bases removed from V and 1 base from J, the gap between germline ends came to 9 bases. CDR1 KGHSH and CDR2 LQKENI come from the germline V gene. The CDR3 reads CASSPAGGNTEAFF. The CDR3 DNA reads TGTGCCAGCTCACCGGCGGGGGGGAACACTGAAGCTTTCTTT.

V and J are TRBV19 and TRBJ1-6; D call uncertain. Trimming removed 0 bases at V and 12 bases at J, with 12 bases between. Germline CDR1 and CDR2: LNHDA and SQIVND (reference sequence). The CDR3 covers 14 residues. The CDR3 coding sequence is TGTGCCAGTAGTATAGATCTCGATCCTCAACCCCTCCACTTT. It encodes CASSIDLDPQPLHF.